The 11 T cell receptor beta chains below were found in one sample sequenced in a study of cytomegalovirus exposure and HLA in healthy donors. The method was immunoSEQ multiplex PCR; TCRdb's version includes in-frame clones alone and lacks a portion of them. The table has about 160,000 clones, 80% to 90% seen once. The specimen was PBMCs. These receptors came from a woman between 18 and 30 years old in good health and CMV-seronegative.

This clone was picked up a small number of times. For the CDR3, the DNA is TGTGCCAGCAGCGTGGTACAGGACACTGAAGCTTTCTTT. Amino acid sequence: CASSVVQDTEAFF. This chain connects TRBV9 to TRBJ1-1; tentative D call: TRBD1 (5 bases). Looked up from germline, CDR1 is SGDLS and CDR2 is YYNGEE. V gave up 2 bases and J gave up 3 bases, with 8 bases separating them. The CDR3 extends over 13 amino acids.

The gene calls are TRBV27 and TRBJ1-1; TRBD1 agrees at 7 bases. CDR3 size: 15 residues. V lost 4 bases to trimming and J lost 4 bases; unmatched junction nucleotides: 9. Germline CDR1 and CDR2: MNHEY and SMNVEV (reference sequence). Written as DNA, the CDR3 is TGTGCCAGCAGTTCGGGACAGCCCGGGGGCACTGAAGCTTTCTTT. This sequence encodes CASSSGQPGGTEAFF.

V and J are TRBV5-1 and TRBJ2-3, with 7 bases fitting TRBD1. V was pared by 4 bases and J by 5 bases, with 7 bases of the junction left unmatched. Per germline, CDR1 SGHRS and CDR2 YFSETQ. The CDR3 runs 14 residues. The CDR3: CASSLGTVKDTQYF. DNA of the CDR3: TGCGCCAGCAGCCTCGGGACAGTTAAAGATACGCAGTATTTT.

In this sample, this clone turned up once. The rearrangement joins TRBV19 to TRBJ1-6; 8 bases line up with TRBD1. V gave up 11 bases and J gave up 6 bases; unmatched junction bases: 9. This CDR3 region has 14 residues. CDR1 and CDR2 (germline): LNHDA, SQIVND (reference sequence). The CDR3 nucleotides are TGTGCCGCCCCGAGACAGGGGTCTAATTCACCCCTCCACTTT. Protein: CAAPRQGSNSPLHF. The full variable domain, with the rest looked up from reference TRBV19 and TRBJ1-6, is DGGITQSPKYLFRKEGQNVTLSCEQNLNHDAMYWYRQDPGQGLRLIYYSQIVNDFQKGDIAEGYSVSREKKESFPLTVTSAQKNPTAFYLCAAPRQGSNSPLHFGNGTRLTVT.

This sequence joins TRBV27 and TRBJ2-3, with 8 bases that match TRBD1. Germline CDR1 reads MNHEY; CDR2 reads SMNVEV (reference sequence). The V and J ends lost 7 bases and 6 bases, in that order; junction bases with no gene match: 9. The CDR3 is made up of 14 amino acids. For the CDR3, the DNA is TGTGCCAGCACCCCCGGGACAGGTTCCGATACGCAGTATTTT. Its translation: CASTPGTGSDTQYF.

This chain uses TRBV11-2 with TRBJ2-7, with 10 positions matching TRBD1. V shed 4 bases and J 5 bases; nucleotides not matched to a gene: 11. CDR3 size: 16 residues. CDR1 is SGHAT and CDR2 is FQNNGV in the germline V gene. The CDR3 DNA reads TGTGCCAGCAGCTCAATCCGTTCCGGGACAGGGGACGAGCAGTACTTC. Its translation is CASSSIRSGTGDEQYF.

The count of this clone is one. This chain joins TRBV7-3 and TRBJ2-1; 15 nucleotides agree with TRBD2. The length of the CDR3 is 20 residues. Per germline, CDR1 SGHTA and CDR2 FQGTGA. Unmatched junction bases numbered 11, after V lost 5 bases and J lost 0 bases. The CDR3 spells CASSALGLAGGGSSYNEQFF. CDR3 DNA: TGTGCCAGCAGCGCTCTGGGACTAGCGGGGGGTGGAAGCTCCTACAATGAGCAGTTCTTC.

The rearrangement links TRBV9 to TRBJ1-1; no clear D. CDR1 and CDR2 (germline): SGDLS, YYNGEE. V lost 0 bases to trimming and J lost 0 bases, with 15 bases between them. The CDR3 is 17 residues long. CDR3 DNA: TGTGCCAGCAGCGTAGACCCGGACGGACTCTTGAACACTGAAGCTTTCTTT. It specifies CASSVDPDGLLNTEAFF.

The CDR3 DNA is TGCGCCAGCAGCCTTACGGGGCGGGGGGGCCGTTCAGAGACCCAGTACTTC. Translated, it gives CASSLTGRGGRSETQYF. The chain couples TRBV5-1 to TRBJ2-5; 9 bases fit TRBD2. This CDR3 contains 17 residues. The junction had 14 bases not matched to a gene; V was cut back by 4 bases and J by 4 bases. Per germline, CDR1 SGHRS and CDR2 YFSETQ.

The V call is TRBV10-3, the J call TRBJ2-3; 9 bases map to TRBD2. The CDR3 spans 15 residues. J was trimmed by 2 bases and V by 4 bases; bases with no gene match: 4. CDR1 is ENHRY, CDR2 SYGVKD, per germline. CDR3 amino acids: CAISVAGGSTDTQYF. DNA for the CDR3: TGTGCCATCAGTGTCGCGGGAGGGTCCACAGATACGCAGTATTTT.

V and J are TRBV14 and TRBJ2-1, with D uncertain. With 0 bases removed from V and 0 bases from J, the gap between germline ends came to 12 bases. The CDR3 runs 17 residues. In germline, CDR1 is SGHDN, CDR2 FVKESK. The CDR3 loop reads CASSQDLTAASYNEQFF. The CDR3, as DNA: TGTGCCAGCAGCCAAGATCTAACCGCCGCCTCCTACAATGAGCAGTTCTTC.